Listed here are 21 T cell receptor beta chains from one sample, sequenced in a study of shared clonotypes between healthy human individuals. TCRdb keeps only in-frame clones here, not all; method: immunoSEQ multiplex PCR. Among hundreds of thousands of clones listed, about 74% were seen once. Sequencing used memory CD4+ T cells sorted from blood. The subset is: CD45RA-negative fraction. These receptors all stem from a man aged 30 to 45 in good health.

In this sample, this clone turned up a few times. V is TRBV11-2 and J is TRBJ1-2; D gene uncertain. CDR3 length: 13 residues. Trimming stripped 3 bases from V and 0 bases from J, with 5 bases between. Per germline, CDR1 SGHAT and CDR2 FQNNGV. Written as DNA, the CDR3 is TGTGCCAGCAGCTTTGCCACTAACTATGGCTACACCTTC. It encodes CASSFATNYGYTF.

V gene TRBV5-1 combines with J gene TRBJ2-2; D unclear. V lost 2 bases and J lost 1, with 9 bases in between. Per germline, CDR1 SGHRS and CDR2 YFSETQ. The CDR3 is 15 amino acids. CDR3 in DNA: TGCGCCAGCAGCTTTGGGTTACGGAACACCGGGGAGCTGTTTTTT. As protein: CASSFGLRNTGELFF.

The chain carries TRBV5-6 and TRBJ2-1; 8 bases map to TRBD1. Germline assignment: CDR1 SGHDT and CDR2 YYEEEE. The CDR3 consists of 15 residues. V was pared by 4 bases and J by 1 base, with 4 bases of the junction left unmatched. The CDR3 sequence: CASSIQGASYNEQFF. The CDR3 DNA reads as TGTGCCAGCAGCATCCAGGGGGCGTCCTACAATGAGCAGTTCTTC.

The rearrangement joins TRBV30 to TRBJ1-2; D is undetermined. The length of the CDR3 is 13 residues. With 7 bases removed from V and 4 bases from J, the gap between germline ends came to 16 bases. Germline CDR1 and CDR2: GTSNPN and SVGIG (reference sequence). The CDR3 reads CASHLDGGYGYTF. As DNA, the CDR3 is TGTGCCTCCCATTTAGATGGTGGCTATGGCTACACCTTC.

The chain couples TRBV6-1 to TRBJ1-1; D perhaps matches TRBD1 (6 bases). Trimming stripped 4 bases from V and 4 bases from J, with 13 bases between. Germline CDR1 and CDR2: MNHNS and SASEGT. This CDR3 spans 14 amino acids. This CDR3 reads CASSVRLRGTEAFF. As DNA, the CDR3 is TGTGCCAGCAGTGTCCGTCTCAGGGGCACTGAAGCTTTCTTT.

This clone was seen repeatedly, ten times or more. The genes are TRBV10-1 and TRBJ2-3, with 11 nucleotides matching TRBD2. The length of the CDR3 is 16 residues. Germline lookup yields CDR1 WNHNN and CDR2 SYGVQD (reference sequence). V lost 2 bases and J lost 6; bases outside the gene matches: 7. The CDR3 spells CASSEGLAGRADTQYF. The CDR3 nucleotides are TGCGCCAGCAGTGAGGGACTAGCGGGCCGCGCGGATACGCAGTATTTT.

This chain uses TRBV27 with TRBJ2-7, with TRBD2 matching 9 bases. V shed 5 bases, J shed 0 bases, and the junction held 14 bases outside the gene matches. The germline CDR1 and CDR2 sequences are MNHEY and SMNVEV (reference sequence). The CDR3 length is 18 residues. CDR3 bases: TGTGCCAGCAGTCAACAATCTCGGACTAGCGCATACTCCTACGAGCAGTACTTC. It codes for CASSQQSRTSAYSYEQYF.

This clone was picked up a small number of times. This rearrangement joins TRBV7-7 to TRBJ2-5, with TRBD2 matching 8 bases. V dropped 5 bases and J dropped 1; count of bases not matched to a gene: 3. The CDR3 is 14 residues long. Germline V CDR1 and CDR2: SSHAT, FNYEAQ (reference sequence). CDR3 nucleotides: TGTGCCAGCAGCCTCGGGAGGGGCCAAGAGACCCAGTACTTC. This sequence encodes CASSLGRGQETQYF. Based on the CDR3 plus reference TRBV7-7 and TRBJ2-5, the full variable domain is GAGVSQSPRYKVTKRGQDVTLRCDPISSHATLYWYQQALGQGPEFLTYFNYEAQPDKSGLPSDRFSAERPEGSISTLTIQRTEQRDSAMYRCASSLGRGQETQYFGPGTRLLVL.

This clone was seen many times. The rearrangement uses TRBV29-1 and TRBJ2-5; TRBD1 matches 9 bases. CDR3 length equals 17 residues. The V gene's germline CDR1 is SQVTM and CDR2 ANQGSEA. J lost 0 bases, V lost 7 bases, and 15 bases had no gene match. CDR3 loop: CSGRTGGYGRYQETQYF. CDR3 coding DNA: TGCAGCGGGCGAACAGGGGGCTACGGAAGGTACCAAGAGACCCAGTACTTC. The whole variable domain, remainder taken from reference TRBV29-1 and TRBJ2-5, is SAVISQKPSRDICQRGTSLTIQCQVDSQVTMMFWYRQQPGQSLTLIATANQGSEATYESGFVIDKFPISRPNLTFSTLTVSNMSPEDSSIYLCSGRTGGYGRYQETQYFGPGTRLLVL.

This clone was observed a few times. The chain joins TRBV5-6 to TRBJ1-1; D possibly corresponds to TRBD1 (5 bases). CDR3 length: 15 residues. Per germline, CDR1 SGHDT and CDR2 YYEEEE. V was pared by 4 bases and J by 0 bases, with 13 bases between. CDR3 in DNA: TGTGCCAGCAGCCGACGGGGGTTTATGAACACTGAAGCTTTCTTT. Translated: CASSRRGFMNTEAFF.

This clone showed up just a few times. The chain combines TRBV28 with TRBJ1-1; TRBD1 agrees at 7 bases. The germline V gene has CDR1 MDHEN and CDR2 SYDVKM. V trimming: 9 bases; J trimming: 4 bases; junction bases outside the gene matches: 5. This CDR3 contains 12 residues. The CDR3: CASLQGITEAFF. The CDR3 DNA follows: TGTGCCAGTTTACAGGGGATCACTGAAGCTTTCTTT.

To note about this clone: The sample has other DNA sequences that encode this CDR3 too. The rearrangement uses TRBV10-3 and TRBJ2-3, with TRBD2 matching 8 bases. Per germline, CDR1 ENHRY and CDR2 SYGVKD. CDR3 length equals 14 residues. V dropped 5 bases and J dropped 0; count of bases not matched to a gene: 1. CDR3 DNA: TGTGCCATCAGTTCTAGCGGGAGCACAGATACGCAGTATTTT. This translates into CAISSSGSTDTQYF.

The chain joins TRBV27 to TRBJ2-7, with 9 nucleotides matching TRBD2. The CDR3 runs 14 residues. V dropped 8 bases and J dropped 1; count of bases not matched to a gene: 6. Germline lookup yields CDR1 MNHEY and CDR2 SMNVEV (reference sequence). The CDR3 spells CASQETSGSYEQYF. The CDR3 bases are TGTGCCAGCCAAGAGACTAGCGGATCCTACGAGCAGTACTTC.

The CDR3 DNA reads as TGTGCCAGCAGGAACACAGGGAGAAAGGGGGAGACCCAGTACTTC. This gives the protein CASRNTGRKGETQYF. The chain has TRBV2 and TRBJ2-5; tentative D call: TRBD1 (6 bases). This CDR3 spans 15 amino acids. The V end lost 6 bases, the J end lost 5 bases, and 19 bases lay between the germline ends. Germline loops: CDR1 SNHLY, CDR2 FYNNEI. The full variable domain, in which reference TRBV2 and TRBJ2-5 provide the parts outside the CDR3, is EPEVTQTPSHQVTQMGQEVILRCVPISNHLYFYWYRQILGQKVEFLVSFYNNEISEKSEIFDDQFSVERPDGSNFTLKIRSTKLEDSAMYFCASRNTGRKGETQYFGPGTRLLVL.

The rearrangement links TRBV6-5 to TRBJ2-1, with D unresolved. The CDR3 consists of 13 residues. Germline V gene sequence: CDR1 MNHEY, CDR2 SVGAGI. V was trimmed by 6 bases and J by 4 bases, leaving 10 bases between them. The DNA for the CDR3 is TGTGCCAGCAGGGCAGGCAGATACAATGAGCAGTTCTTC. Translated, it gives CASRAGRYNEQFF.

J is TRBJ1-3 and V is TRBV9, with D possibly TRBD1 on 5 matching bases. CDR1 is SGDLS and CDR2 is YYNGEE in the germline V gene. Trimming left V 0 bases short and J 2 bases short, with 9 bases between. The CDR3 has 15 amino acids. The DNA for the CDR3 is TGTGCCAGCAGCGTAGTGGGGGGAACTGGAAACACCATATATTTT. It specifies CASSVVGGTGNTIYF. Filled out from reference TRBV9 and TRBJ1-3, the complete variable domain reads DSGVTQTPKHLITATGQRVTLRCSPRSGDLSVYWYQQSLDQGLQFLIQYYNGEERAKGNILERFSAQQFPDLHSELNLSSLELGDSALYFCASSVVGGTGNTIYFGEGSWLTVV.

The rearrangement joins TRBV4-1 to TRBJ2-7; D is ambiguous. The CDR3 spans 14 residues. Looked up from germline, CDR1 is MGHRA and CDR2 is YSYEKL. V dropped 5 bases and J dropped 3 bases, with 14 bases sitting between them. This CDR3 is CASSNLGKGYEQYF. The CDR3 region has the DNA TGCGCCAGCAGCAATCTCGGTAAGGGCTACGAGCAGTACTTC.

This chain links TRBV14 with TRBJ2-1; D is perhaps TRBD2 (5 bases). Trimming removed 4 bases from V and 1 base from J, with 8 bases in between. This CDR3 has 14 amino acids. Germline CDR1 and CDR2: SGHDN and FVKESK. CDR3 in DNA: TGTGCCAGCAGCCCTACGGGGTCCTACAATGAGCAGTTCTTC. The encoded protein is CASSPTGSYNEQFF.

This chain links TRBV6-5 with TRBJ1-1; D ambiguous. V gave up 2 bases and J gave up 3 bases, with 10 bases separating them. Germline V gene sequence: CDR1 MNHEY, CDR2 SVGAGI. The CDR3 extends over 14 amino acids. CDR3 region: CASSYTTKDTEAFF. In DNA form, the CDR3 reads TGTGCCAGCAGTTACACAACTAAGGACACTGAAGCTTTCTTT.

The gene calls are TRBV19 and TRBJ1-2; possibly TRBD1 for D (6 bases). The V gene's germline CDR1 is LNHDA and CDR2 SQIVND (reference sequence). V was clipped by 8 bases and J by 4 bases, with 11 bases between them. The length of the CDR3 is 12 residues. The CDR3 bases are TGTGCCAGTTGGGGGCTGCCCTATGGCTACACCTTC. Its protein is CASWGLPYGYTF. The full variable domain, rest sourced from reference TRBV19 and TRBJ1-2, is DGGITQSPKYLFRKEGQNVTLSCEQNLNHDAMYWYRQDPGQGLRLIYYSQIVNDFQKGDIAEGYSVSREKKESFPLTVTSAQKNPTAFYLCASWGLPYGYTFGSGTRLTVV.

This sequence joins TRBV28 and TRBJ1-3, with D unclear. Germline V gene lookup returns CDR1 MDHEN and CDR2 SYDVKM. Trimming took 6 bases from V and 3 from J, leaving 9 bases between them. The CDR3 covers 13 residues. CDR3 protein: CASSLARGNTIYF. The CDR3 DNA reads as TGTGCCAGCAGCCTGGCGCGTGGAAACACCATATATTTT.